The 31 T cell receptor beta chains below all came from one sample that was sequenced in a study of T cell responses to AZD1222 COVID-19 vaccine (dated by TCRdb to about 2021). Interpreted using the paper, the time point label stands for: about 28 days (+/-7) after the second vaccine dose. Library preparation was by the immunoSEQ multiplex PCR assay. TCRdb obtained this table from immuneACCESS and retained in-frame rearrangements with V and J assigned. These tables miss some clones; where compared with another copy, unresolved V genes account for less than half of the shortfall, and the remainder is unexplained. The sample table records 4,000 to 5,000 clones; approximately 89% of these occur just once. The ten largest clones add up to roughly 5.2% of the sample. The sample here was peripheral blood, taken 28 days after the second AZD1222 dose. These receptors were taken from an adult who received the AZD1222 COVID-19 vaccine.

In nucleotides, the CDR3 is TGTGCCAGCAGGAGAGATCCGGGACAGGGCTCCTACGAGCAGTACTTC. As protein: CASRRDPGQGSYEQYF. V usage is TRBV2 and J usage is TRBJ2-7, with 9 bases fitting TRBD1. The CDR3 loop spans 16 amino acids. The ends lost 6 bases at V and 0 bases at J; junction bases unmatched: 9. Germline V lookup: CDR1 SNHLY, CDR2 FYNNEI.

This clone was found once. This chain connects TRBV28 to TRBJ1-2, with a tentative D call TRBD1 (5 bases). This CDR3 is 18 amino acids long. V lost 4 bases to trimming and J lost 8 bases, with 29 bases between them. Germline-derived CDR1 and CDR2 are MDHEN and SYDVKM. CDR3 sequence: CASSYLSYRLSGPSGYTF. CDR3 DNA sequence: TGTGCCAGCAGTTACCTAAGTTACAGGTTATCTGGGCCCTCCGGCTACACCTTC.

The chain joins TRBV9 to TRBJ2-7; possible D gene TRBD2, 7 bases. The CDR3 consists of 16 residues. The V end lost 4 bases, the J end lost 0 bases, and 17 bases lay between the germline ends. The germline CDR1 and CDR2 sequences are SGDLS and YYNGEE. The CDR3 is CASSPRGGGVSYEQYF. Written as DNA, the CDR3 is TGTGCCAGCAGCCCAAGGGGGGGAGGCGTCTCCTACGAGCAGTACTTC.

The count of this clone is one. This sequence joins TRBV3-1 (or the pseudogene TRBV3-2) and TRBJ1-2; tentatively, D is TRBD1 (5 bases). The CDR3 has 12 amino acids. Trimming cost V 9 bases and J 5 bases, with 13 bases left between them. Per the germline V gene, CDR1 is LGHDT and CDR2 is YNNKEL (reference sequence). The CDR3 DNA follows: TGTGCCAGTGCCACAGGTACTTATGGCTACACCTTC. As protein: CASATGTYGYTF.

The CDR3 region has the DNA TGTGCCAGTAGTACCATGACAGGGCGGGCCACTGAAGCTTTCTTT. As protein: CASSTMTGRATEAFF. The chain is built from TRBV19 and TRBJ1-1; 7 nucleotides agree with TRBD1. With V trimmed by 4 bases and J by 4 bases, 9 bases remained unmatched. The germline gives CDR1 LNHDA, CDR2 SQIVND (reference sequence). CDR3 size: 15 residues.

The genes are TRBV5-1 and TRBJ1-1; the D gene is possibly TRBD1 (6 bases). The CDR3 loop spans 14 amino acids. The germline gives CDR1 SGHRS, CDR2 YFSETQ. The ends were cut back, 0 bases at V and 5 bases at J, with 11 bases in the middle. The chain's CDR3 is CASSLDQGRTEAFF. The CDR3 nucleotides are TGCGCCAGCAGCTTGGACCAGGGGAGAACTGAAGCTTTCTTT.

The chain is built from TRBV4-3 and TRBJ2-7, with unresolved D. Trimming removed 1 base at V and 5 bases at J, with 12 bases between. From germline, CDR1 is LGHNA and CDR2 YSLEER. The CDR3 loop spans 14 amino acids. In DNA, the CDR3 is TGCGCCAGCAGCCAAGCAATAGCCCCGGACGAGCAGTACTTC. Translated, it gives CASSQAIAPDEQYF.

This sequence joins TRBV3-1 (or the pseudogene TRBV3-2) and TRBJ2-6; 7 nucleotides agree with TRBD1. The CDR3 loop spans 16 amino acids. Germline CDR1 LGHDT, CDR2 YNNKEL (reference sequence). The V segment lost 5 bases and the J segment 2 bases; nucleotides outside the gene matches: 6. The CDR3 DNA reads as TGTGCCAGCAGCAGGGGGCTAATGGCTGGGGCCAACGTCCTGACTTTC. As protein: CASSRGLMAGANVLTF.

In nucleotides, the CDR3 is TGTGCCAGTAGCAATACAGGACAGGGGGCGCGTAATACTGAAGCTTTCTTT. Protein product: CASSNTGQGARNTEAFF. This rearrangement joins TRBV19 to TRBJ1-1; TRBD1 matches 11 bases. Germline V lookup: CDR1 LNHDA, CDR2 SQIVND (reference sequence). This CDR3 has 17 residues. V dropped 6 bases and J dropped 5; count of bases not matched to a gene: 14.

DNA of the CDR3: TGCGCCAGCAGCTTGGTAGGCCCATTGTTACGAGCCGGGGAGCTGTTTTTT. This encodes CASSLVGPLLRAGELFF. The V call is TRBV5-1, the J call TRBJ2-2; D is unresolved. CDR3 length equals 17 residues. V was trimmed by 0 bases and J by 6 bases, leaving 18 bases between them. Per the germline V gene, CDR1 is SGHRS and CDR2 is YFSETQ.

The chain couples TRBV7-9 to TRBJ1-5; D unresolved. Trimming stripped 6 bases from V and 0 bases from J, with 12 bases between. The CDR3 totals 15 residues. Germline lookup yields CDR1 SEHNR and CDR2 FQNEAQ (reference sequence). The CDR3 here is CASSYGPNSNQPQHF. The CDR3 DNA is TGTGCCAGCAGTTACGGCCCTAATAGCAATCAGCCCCAGCATTTT.

The rearrangement links TRBV10-3 to TRBJ2-2; TRBD2 matches at 10 bases. The V segment lost 11 bases and the J segment 8 bases; nucleotides outside the gene matches: 14. Germline lookup yields CDR1 ENHRY and CDR2 SYGVKD. This CDR3 comprises 15 residues. This chain's CDR3 is CASGASGRLTGELFF. DNA for the CDR3: TGTGCCTCTGGGGCTAGCGGGAGATTAACAGGGGAGCTGTTTTTT.

The chain joins TRBV24-1 to TRBJ2-7; D gene unclear. Trimming cost V 3 bases and J 0 bases, with 5 bases left between them. CDR1 is KGHDR, CDR2 SFDVKD, per germline. This CDR3 has 13 amino acids. CDR3 sequence (DNA): TGTGCCACCAGTGATGGGGTCTCCTACGAGCAGTACTTC. Protein: CATSDGVSYEQYF.

The rearrangement uses TRBV9 and TRBJ1-1; 9 bases agree with TRBD1. The CDR3 is made up of 17 amino acids. V lost 2 bases, J lost 3 bases, and 11 bases stayed unmatched. Germline V gene data show CDR1 as SGDLS and CDR2 as YYNGEE. CDR3 DNA: TGTGCCAGCAGCGTCGGGACAGGGAAGGGGTTAGACACTGAAGCTTTCTTT. Amino acids: CASSVGTGKGLDTEAFF.

This CDR3 is CASGFSWNYGYTF. The CDR3 DNA sequence: TGTGCTAGTGGTTTTTCTTGGAACTATGGCTACACCTTC. The chain combines TRBV12-5 with TRBJ1-2; D is ambiguous. This CDR3 is built from 13 residues. Looked up from germline, CDR1 is LGHNT and CDR2 is FRNRAP. The V gene lost 3 bases and the J gene lost 2 bases, with 7 bases spanning the gap.

This clone was recorded a few times. CDR3 DNA: TGTGCCAGCAGTCTAGTCCTCACTGAAGCTTTCTTT. This sequence encodes CASSLVLTEAFF. The chain is built from TRBV6-2 or TRBV6-3 and TRBJ1-1; D not certain. With 5 bases removed from V and 4 bases from J, the gap between germline ends came to 8 bases. Germline-derived CDR1 and CDR2 are MNHEY and SVGEGT. There are 12 residues in the CDR3.

The V call is TRBV28, the J call TRBJ2-1; TRBD2 matches at 11 bases. Germline assignment: CDR1 MDHEN and CDR2 SYDVKM. The CDR3 totals 17 residues. Unmatched junction bases numbered 8, after V lost 2 bases and J lost 5 bases. CDR3 nucleotides: TGTGCCAGCAGTTTAGTCGCTAGCGGGGGGAAGGACAATGAGCAGTTCTTC. Protein sequence: CASSLVASGGKDNEQFF.

The chain combines TRBV6-1 with TRBJ1-1; unclear D gene. The CDR3 is 15 amino acids. V lost 0 bases to trimming and J lost 0 bases, with 8 bases between them. Per the germline V gene, CDR1 is MNHNS and CDR2 is SASEGT. The CDR3: CASSEARQVNTEAFF. The CDR3 nucleotides read TGTGCCAGCAGTGAAGCTCGACAAGTGAACACTGAAGCTTTCTTT.

The rearrangement uses TRBV28 and TRBJ2-4, with TRBD2 matching over 10 bases. The J segment lost 0 bases and the V segment lost 6 bases, leaving 14 bases of the junction unmatched. CDR1 is MDHEN, CDR2 SYDVKM, per germline. The CDR3 extends over 19 amino acids. CDR3 sequence: CASSRASASGGVAKNIQYF. DNA for the CDR3: TGTGCCAGCAGCCGAGCCTCGGCTAGCGGGGGAGTAGCCAAAAACATTCAGTACTTC.

This clone was seen a few times. The chain is built from TRBV2 and TRBJ1-6, with a tentative D call TRBD1 (6 bases). Trimming removed 3 bases from V and 14 bases from J, with 17 bases in between. CDR1 and CDR2 from the germline V gene are SNHLY and FYNNEI. The length of the CDR3 is 14 residues. The CDR3: CASSDGTIARTLHF. Here the CDR3 DNA reads TGTGCCAGCAGTGATGGGACAATAGCTAGGACCCTCCACTTT. Filled out from reference TRBV2 and TRBJ1-6, the complete variable domain reads EPEVTQTPSHQVTQMGQEVILRCVPISNHLYFYWYRQILGQKVEFLVSFYNNEISEKSEIFDDQFSVERPDGSNFTLKIRSTKLEDSAMYFCASSDGTIARTLHFGNGTRLTVT.

In DNA, the CDR3 is TGTGCCAGCAGTCTTTACGTCTCGAACACTGAAGCTTTCTTT. This translates into CASSLYVSNTEAFF. The J gene is TRBJ1-1, the V gene TRBV6-2 or TRBV6-3; D is unresolved. Germline loops: CDR1 MNHEY, CDR2 SVGEGT. The V gene lost 5 bases and the J gene lost 1 base, with 11 bases spanning the gap. CDR3 length equals 14 residues.

This rearrangement joins TRBV6-5 to TRBJ1-5; 7 nucleotides match TRBD1. Germline V gene sequence: CDR1 MNHEY, CDR2 SVGAGI. The CDR3 has 13 residues. With 6 bases clipped from V and 9 bases from J, the junction kept 8 bases outside the gene matches. The CDR3 is CASSRQGGGPQHF. Here the CDR3 DNA reads TGTGCCAGCAGCCGACAGGGTGGAGGGCCCCAGCATTTT.

This clone was counted once. The chain employs TRBV7-2 and TRBJ2-1; 11 bases map to TRBD2. The ends lost 5 bases at V and 3 bases at J; junction bases unmatched: 9. CDR3 length: 17 residues. Germline lookup yields CDR1 SGHTA and CDR2 FQGNSA. The CDR3 loop is CASSGPLAGGHYNEQFF. As DNA, the CDR3 is TGTGCCAGCAGCGGTCCCCTAGCGGGGGGACACTACAATGAGCAGTTCTTC.

This sequence joins TRBV5-1 and TRBJ1-1; D gene unclear. The CDR3 covers 13 residues. Trimming removed 6 bases from V and 5 bases from J, with 14 bases in between. The V gene's germline CDR1 is SGHRS and CDR2 YFSETQ. In DNA form, the CDR3 reads TGCGCCAGCAACTTCCCGGGAAGAACTGAAGCTTTCTTT. Translating it yields CASNFPGRTEAFF.

The chain links TRBV27 to TRBJ2-7; 9 positions match TRBD2. Germline trimming cut 8 bases from V and 0 bases from J; bases unmatched to any gene: 8. The germline gives CDR1 MNHEY, CDR2 SMNVEV (reference sequence). The CDR3 runs to 15 residues. As DNA, the CDR3 is TGTGCCAGCCACACCGTACTAGCGGGCTCCTACGAGCAGTACTTC. It yields the protein CASHTVLAGSYEQYF.

The V call is TRBV5-5, the J call TRBJ2-5, with 10 bases aligning to TRBD2. The V gene's germline CDR1 is SGHKS and CDR2 YYEKEE (reference sequence). The ends lost 9 bases at V and 5 bases at J; junction bases unmatched: 19. The CDR3 runs 17 residues. The CDR3 loop reads CATSVGAGGFTVETQYF. The CDR3 nucleotides read TGTGCCACCTCCGTTGGAGCGGGGGGGTTCACGGTCGAGACCCAGTACTTC.

The genes are TRBV19 and TRBJ2-5; 12 bases match TRBD2. Germline V gives CDR1 LNHDA, CDR2 SQIVND (reference sequence). Trimming at V came to 3 bases and at J to 7 bases, leaving 18 bases not matched to a gene. The CDR3 covers 19 residues. CDR3 protein: CASSIRQASGRAEWGTQYF. CDR3 sequence (DNA): TGTGCCAGTAGTATTCGCCAGGCTAGCGGGAGGGCCGAATGGGGGACCCAGTACTTC.

The gene calls are TRBV7-8 and TRBJ2-3, with TRBD2 matching 13 bases. Trimming cost V 5 bases and J 8 bases; bases outside gene matches: 13. This CDR3 is 17 amino acids long. Per germline, CDR1 SGHVS and CDR2 FQNEAQ. CDR3: CASSDRTSGGAPITQYF. Here the CDR3 DNA reads TGTGCCAGCAGCGATCGAACTAGCGGGGGGGCCCCAATTACGCAGTATTTT.

V and J are TRBV10-3 and TRBJ1-5; D is uncertain. Per germline, CDR1 ENHRY and CDR2 SYGVKD. This CDR3 is 14 amino acids long. The ends were cut back, 4 bases at V and 0 bases at J, with 7 bases in the middle. CDR3 protein: CAISAEYSNQPQHF. The CDR3 nucleotides read TGTGCCATCAGTGCCGAATATAGCAATCAGCCCCAGCATTTT.

The gene calls are TRBV28 and TRBJ1-4, with 11 bases that match TRBD1. The germline V gene has CDR1 MDHEN and CDR2 SYDVKM. V dropped 9 bases and J dropped 1; count of bases not matched to a gene: 4. This CDR3 is 15 amino acids long. The CDR3: CASGTGGRTNEKLFF. The CDR3 DNA is TGTGCCAGTGGGACAGGGGGGAGAACTAATGAAAAACTGTTTTTT.

This sequence joins TRBV18 and TRBJ1-4, with 7 bases identical to TRBD1. The V segment lost 3 bases and the J segment 6 bases; nucleotides outside the gene matches: 7. Germline assignment: CDR1 KGHSH and CDR2 LQKENI. This CDR3 comprises 15 residues. In nucleotides, the CDR3 is TGTGCCAGCTCACCCCAGACAGGGTTGGATGAAAAACTGTTTTTT. Amino acid sequence: CASSPQTGLDEKLFF.